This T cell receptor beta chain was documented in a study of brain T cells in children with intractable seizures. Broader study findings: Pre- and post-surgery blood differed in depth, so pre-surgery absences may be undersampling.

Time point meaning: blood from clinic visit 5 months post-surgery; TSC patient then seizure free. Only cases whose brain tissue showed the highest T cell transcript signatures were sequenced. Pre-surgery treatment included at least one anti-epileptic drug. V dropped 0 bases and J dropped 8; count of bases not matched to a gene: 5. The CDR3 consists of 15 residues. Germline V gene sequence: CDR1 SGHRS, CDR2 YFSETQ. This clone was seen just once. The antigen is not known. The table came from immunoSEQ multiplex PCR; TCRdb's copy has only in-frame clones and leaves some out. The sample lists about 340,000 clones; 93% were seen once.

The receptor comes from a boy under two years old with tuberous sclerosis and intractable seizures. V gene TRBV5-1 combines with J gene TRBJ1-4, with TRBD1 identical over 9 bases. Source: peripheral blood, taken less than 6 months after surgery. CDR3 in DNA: TGCGCCAGCAGCTTGGTGGGGGACAGGGACGAAAAACTGTTTTTT. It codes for CASSLVGDRDEKLFF.